This is a list of T cell receptor beta chains from one sample in a study of blood T cell repertoires in COVID-19. The repertoire was sequenced with immunoSEQ multiplex PCR; TCRdb's copy has only in-frame clones and lacks some. This sample carries some 240,000 clones, approximately 80% of them seen once, and the ten largest clones take approximately 1.3%. Sequenced input: peripheral blood. The source is a woman aged 40 to 55 who had recovered from COVID-19. CDR3s include the opening cysteine and the closing phenylalanine or tryptophan.

cdr3_aa | v_call
CASSYYPGDPSYNEQFF | TRBV6-2/TRBV6-3
CASRDRGRNTIYF | TRBV3-1/TRBV3-2
CSDRTGGTDTQYF | TRBV29-1
CASSSWGLGSGNTIYF | TRBV9
CASSIQVPSSGNTIYF | TRBV19
CSVDVSGQGAEAFF | TRBV29-1
CASSPPFQGREQFF | TRBV18
CASSPGTKVVETQYF | TRBV5-5
CASSPQLAVNEAFF | TRBV3-1/TRBV3-2
CASSVRGATNEKLFF | TRBV2
CAWSRGNYGYTF | TRBV30
CASSRGQGLNSPLHF | TRBV28
CASSHRANYGYTF | TRBV4-3
CASSPRQGVNTIYF | TRBV6-5
CASSVQGALNTEAFF | TRBV9
CASSLNPAGTGPEKLFF | TRBV5-4
CASTHPGGGTEAFF | TRBV6-5
CASARGTSGNTIYF | TRBV3-1/TRBV3-2
CASHRDPVSPLHF | TRBV2
CASSTGAGNTIYF | TRBV19
CASSPWTGSTDTQYF | TRBV11-2
CASSPGGSRSGYTF | TRBV3-1/TRBV3-2
CASSSLAGKTDTQYF | TRBV11-2
CASSFNGGHGNTIYF | TRBV5-1
CASTPSGGIGNTIYF | TRBV6-4
CASGQGDSPYEQYF | TRBV21-1
CASNPTGLEINEQFF | TRBV6-5
CASSPNPGGDQPQHF | TRBV9
CASSVTAAQPQHF | TRBV12-3/TRBV12-4
CASSLSGGGGQPQHF | TRBV7-6
CASRDSGTWAQYF | TRBV6-5
CASSHEGGSEQFF | TRBV6-6
CASSLTVYEQYF | TRBV5-1
CASSLDTGANYEQYF | TRBV5-1
CATSRDAGSSGNTIYF | TRBV15
CASRTTSGGNNEQFF | TRBV7-2
CASSLAMTGYSNQPQHF | TRBV5-1
CASSPGLAGSPLHF | TRBV2
CASSPGNLGQLTVRSYTF | TRBV5-4
CASSPRDRGYEQYF | TRBV7-8
CSVGKGGNQPQHF | TRBV29-1
CASTSHTGELFF | TRBV28
CSVKVQQEGEPQHF | TRBV29-1
CASSDVLEETQYF | TRBV9
CASSDGVPRPEAFF | TRBV2
CASSEVAVAKNIQYF | TRBV19
CASSQTDGYTF | TRBV19
CASNGQQEHGANVLTF | TRBV19
CASSLEQPGETQYF | TRBV13
CASSSGYTQYF | TRBV12-3/TRBV12-4
CASGVSWRIDFPEQFF | TRBV19
CASSTGLAGAGREQYF | TRBV7-6
CASGTRQGTENTIYF | TRBV12-5
CASSESGEDEQFF | TRBV2